The entry below describes one T cell receptor beta chain. The antigen remains unidentified. Donors were healthy HIV-negative adults without recent acute infections or vaccinations. These data come from a study of shared clonotypes between healthy human individuals. The repertoire was sequenced with immunoSEQ multiplex PCR; TCRdb's copy has only in-frame clones and lacks some. The table lists fewer than 3 million clones, 92% of them singletons, with 0.37% in the top ten. Whole-study findings and limits: Among non-shared clonotypes, generation probabilities were lower than among those shared by all four donors.

Trimming removed 5 bases at V and 0 bases at J, with 5 bases between. Germline V CDR1 and CDR2: LGHNA, YSLEER. The CDR3 runs to 14 residues. Sequences were obtained from naive CD4+ T cells from PBMCs. This sample's subset: CD45RA+ positively selected. The V and J genes are TRBV4-3 and TRBJ2-6; D remains ambiguous. This clonotype originated in a young man in good health. Some clones in this sample may be carry-over from other donors' samples. The CDR3 loop reads CASSSSSGANVLTF. Written as DNA, the CDR3 is TGCGCCAGCAGCAGCTCCTCTGGGGCCAACGTCCTGACTTTC.